These T cell receptor beta chains were read from a single sample in a study of blood T cell repertoires in COVID-19. The data were produced by immunoSEQ multiplex PCR, yet TCRdb's version contains in-frame clones alone and is incomplete. The sample lists some 74,000 clones, 88% occurring once. Specimen: peripheral blood. These receptor sequences come from a woman of 80 years or more with acute or convalescent COVID-19. The CDR3 runs from the conserved cysteine through the conserved F or W. The D gene is left open where the match is weak. Expanded clones are given a class, and other clones once, few, many or no size at all.

J	V	size	D	DNA	CDR3
TRBJ2-5	TRBV19	-	TRBD1	TGTGCCAGTAGTATAGGACAGGGGTGGGAGACCCAGTACTTC	CASSIGQGWETQYF
TRBJ2-1	TRBV19	-	TRBD2	TGTGCCAGTAGAGACGGGACTAGCGGGAGTTATGAGCAGTTCTTC	CASRDGTSGSYEQFF
TRBJ2-1	TRBV5-1	-	-	TGCGCCAGTGCTGCGGGAAATGAGCAGTTCTTC	CASAAGNEQFF
TRBJ1-4	TRBV15	once	TRBD1	TGTGCCACCGAACGGGACAGGGGGCGAGGGAATGAAAAACTGTTTTTT	CATERDRGRGNEKLFF
TRBJ2-7	TRBV15	-	-	TGTGCCACCAGCAGAGGACAGGGAGGCTACGAGCAGTACTTC	CATSRGQGGYEQYF
TRBJ2-1	TRBV3-1/TRBV3-2	-	-	TGTGCCAGCAGCTTCGGGGACAATGAGCAGTTCTTC	CASSFGDNEQFF
TRBJ1-1	TRBV30	-	TRBD1	TGTGCCTGGAGGACACCGACAGGGCCCCGGGGCACTGAAGCTTTCTTT	CAWRTPTGPRGTEAFF
TRBJ1-1	TRBV4-1	-	-	TGCGCCAGCAGCTCCCGGGAGACCTTGAACACTGAAGCTTTCTTT	CASSSRETLNTEAFF
TRBJ2-7	TRBV5-4	-	-	TGTGCCAGCAGCTCTTCGGGCTACGAGCAGTACTTC	CASSSSGYEQYF
TRBJ1-2	TRBV12-3/TRBV12-4	-	-	TGTGCCAGCAGTTTACCACAGGATGGCTACACCTTC	CASSLPQDGYTF
TRBJ1-2	TRBV6-2/TRBV6-3	-	-	TGTGCCAGCAGTTACTCTCAGGGTCGGTGGTATGGCTACACCTTC	CASSYSQGRWYGYTF
TRBJ1-5	TRBV5-4	once	-	TGTGCCAGCAGCTTACAGGGCTTACAGCCCCAGCATTTT	CASSLQGLQPQHF
TRBJ2-7	TRBV5-1	-	-	TGCGCCAGCAGCTTGGTCGGAGCTAACTACGAGCAGTACTTC	CASSLVGANYEQYF
TRBJ2-2	TRBV7-9	-	TRBD1	TGTGCCAGCAGCTTAGGAACTACCCAGGGGGCCGGGGAGCTGTTTTTT	CASSLGTTQGAGELFF
TRBJ2-1	TRBV5-1	-	TRBD1	TGCGCCAGCAGCTTAACAGGGGGCGGCGGCAATGAGCAGTTCTTC	CASSLTGGGGNEQFF
TRBJ1-1	TRBV6-5	-	TRBD1	TGTGCCAGCAGTTACTTCCGGACAGGGTCGAACACTGAAGCTTTCTTT	CASSYFRTGSNTEAFF
TRBJ1-1	TRBV28	few	-	TGTGCCAGCAGTTTGTCAGGGGAGAAGACTGAAGCTTTCTTT	CASSLSGEKTEAFF
TRBJ1-3	TRBV4-3	few	-	TGCGCCAGCAGCCAGAGCGGAAACACCATATATTTT	CASSQSGNTIYF
TRBJ2-1	TRBV19	-	TRBD1	TGTGCCAGTAGACGGGACAGGGGCAATGAGCAGTTCTTC	CASRRDRGNEQFF
TRBJ1-1	TRBV29-1	once	-	TGCAGCGTTGAGGGGCAGGGGCGCGGTACTGAAGCTTTCTTT	CSVEGQGRGTEAFF
TRBJ2-1	TRBV5-4	few	-	TGTGCCAGCAGCTGGGGGGGCCAGGGCAATGAGCAGTTCTTC	CASSWGGQGNEQFF
TRBJ2-3	TRBV6-1	-	TRBD2	TGTGCCAGCAGTGAAAGGGCTAGCGGATACACAGATACGCAGTATTTT	CASSERASGYTDTQYF
TRBJ2-1	TRBV30	-	-	TGTGCCTGGAGAAAGGACTCCCTTGGGAATGAGCAGTTCTTC	CAWRKDSLGNEQFF
TRBJ1-2	TRBV18	-	-	TGTGCCAGCTCACCAAACGCAGGGGACTATGGCTACACCTTC	CASSPNAGDYGYTF
TRBJ2-5	TRBV9	-	-	TGTGCCAGCAGCGTAGGGCAGGGGAAAGAAGAGACCCAGTACTTC	CASSVGQGKEETQYF
TRBJ1-6	TRBV6-6	-	-	TGTGCCAGCAGTTCGCCTAGGACAGCTAGGAGTTCACCCCTCCACTTT	CASSSPRTARSSPLHF
TRBJ1-4	TRBV6-6	-	-	TGTGCCAGCAGTTACTCGAAAGTCAAAGCAAATGAAAAACTGTTTTTT	CASSYSKVKANEKLFF
TRBJ2-4	TRBV5-6	-	-	TGTGCCAGCAGCTTGGCCGCGGGCTTAAACATTCAGTACTTC	CASSLAAGLNIQYF
TRBJ1-2	TRBV5-1	-	-	TGCGCCAGCAGCTCCGGGGTGATTGGCTACACCTTC	CASSSGVIGYTF
TRBJ1-2	TRBV25-1	-	-	TGTGCCAGCAGTGAATTTACAGGGAATGGCTACACCTTC	CASSEFTGNGYTF
TRBJ2-3	TRBV19	once	TRBD2	TGTGCCAGTAGTATAGTGGGGACTAGAGGTCCGGATACGCAGTATTTT	CASSIVGTRGPDTQYF
TRBJ2-7	TRBV7-2	-	TRBD2	TGTGCCAGCAGCCCCCGGGCGGGGGGAAGCTACGAGCAGTACTTC	CASSPRAGGSYEQYF
TRBJ1-2	TRBV20-1	once	TRBD1	TGCAGTGCTAGTAAGGCGGGACAGGACTACGGGGGCTACACCTTC	CSASKAGQDYGGYTF
TRBJ1-2	TRBV5-5	once	-	TGTGCCAGCAGCTTGAAACTCCAAAACTATGGCTACACCTTC	CASSLKLQNYGYTF
TRBJ2-5	TRBV11-2	-	-	TGTGCCAGCAGTAGACAGCGAGAGACCCAGTACTTC	CASSRQRETQYF
TRBJ1-2	TRBV5-4	-	TRBD1	TGTGCCACCAGAACGACAGGGCTAGGCGGCTACACCTTC	CATRTTGLGGYTF
TRBJ1-3	TRBV3-1/TRBV3-2	-	-	TGTGCCAGCAGCCCCCCTACTCTCTCTGGAAACACCATATATTTT	CASSPPTLSGNTIYF
TRBJ1-1	TRBV4-1	-	TRBD1	TGCGCCAGCAGCCACGGACAGGGATTGGGAACTGAAGCTTTCTTT	CASSHGQGLGTEAFF
TRBJ1-1	TRBV7-8	-	-	TGTGCCAGCATCAGAACGGGACAAGGGACTGAAGCTTTCTTT	CASIRTGQGTEAFF